These T cell receptor beta chains were read from a single sample in a study of OX40 agonist ivuxolimab in advanced cancers. Clones were sequenced by immunoSEQ multiplex PCR, and TCRdb holds only the in-frame ones, with some missing. The sample has some 110,000 clones, just over 90% seen once. The input for sequencing was CD4+ or CD8+ T cells sorted from blood, taken in a trial of the OX40 agonist ivuxolimab. The receptors stem from an adult with an advanced solid tumor such as melanoma, head and neck, liver or kidney cancer. Each CDR3 is given with its conserved first and last residue. The order of the fields is V gene, clone size, D gene, J gene, CDR3 protein, CDR3 DNA. D genes are given only for firm matches. The size entry is marked missing in some rows and otherwise reads once, few, many or a size class.

v_call: TRBV7-2; clone_size: -; d_call: -; j_call: TRBJ1-4; cdr3_aa: CASSITGGTNEKLFF; cdr3_nt: TGTGCCAGCAGCATAACAGGCGGAACTAATGAAAAACTGTTTTTT
v_call: TRBV7-3; clone_size: -; d_call: TRBD1; j_call: TRBJ1-6; cdr3_aa: CASSSGQKNSPLHF; cdr3_nt: TGTGCCAGCAGCTCGGGACAGAAAAATTCACCCCTCCACTTT
v_call: TRBV7-2; clone_size: -; d_call: TRBD2; j_call: TRBJ2-5; cdr3_aa: CASSLALLAGGRETQYF; cdr3_nt: TGTGCCAGCAGCTTAGCGTTACTAGCGGGGGGGCGAGAGACCCAGTACTTC
v_call: TRBV7-9; clone_size: once; d_call: -; j_call: TRBJ1-1; cdr3_aa: CASSLTDWNTEAFF; cdr3_nt: TGTGCCAGCAGCTTAACGGACTGGAACACTGAAGCTTTCTTT
v_call: TRBV30; clone_size: -; d_call: -; j_call: TRBJ2-7; cdr3_aa: CAWSVGTSYEQYF; cdr3_nt: TGTGCCTGGAGTGTGGGGACTTCCTACGAGCAGTACTTC
v_call: TRBV6-6; clone_size: -; d_call: -; j_call: TRBJ2-5; cdr3_aa: CASTRRGYQETQYF; cdr3_nt: TGTGCCAGCACCCGGAGAGGGTACCAAGAGACCCAGTACTTC
v_call: TRBV5-6; clone_size: -; d_call: -; j_call: TRBJ2-1; cdr3_aa: CASSLATVGGEQFF; cdr3_nt: TGTGCCAGCAGCTTAGCGACGGTTGGAGGTGAGCAGTTCTTC
v_call: TRBV28; clone_size: -; d_call: -; j_call: TRBJ1-5; cdr3_aa: CASSRVGPYQPQHF; cdr3_nt: TGTGCCAGCAGTCGTGTCGGACCATATCAGCCCCAGCATTTT
v_call: TRBV2; clone_size: -; d_call: TRBD1; j_call: TRBJ2-1; cdr3_aa: CASSEGGGYIFEQFF; cdr3_nt: TGTGCCAGCAGTGAAGGAGGGGGCTATATTTTTGAGCAGTTCTTC
v_call: TRBV7-3; clone_size: -; d_call: -; j_call: TRBJ2-3; cdr3_aa: CASSPPGGDTQYF; cdr3_nt: TGTGCCAGCAGCCCCCCCGGGGGCGATACGCAGTATTTT